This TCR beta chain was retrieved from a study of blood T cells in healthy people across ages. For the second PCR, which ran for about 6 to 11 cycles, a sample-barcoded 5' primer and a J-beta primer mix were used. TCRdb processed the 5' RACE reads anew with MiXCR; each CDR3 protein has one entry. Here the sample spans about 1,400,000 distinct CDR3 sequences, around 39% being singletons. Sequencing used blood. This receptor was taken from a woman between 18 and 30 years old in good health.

The CDR3 DNA reads TGTGCCAGCAGCCCCCAGGGGTACAAGCAGTACTTC. Protein: CASSPQGYKQYF. J is TRBJ2-7 and V is TRBV7-2; possible D gene TRBD1, 6 bases. V lost 5 bases and J lost 8, with 13 bases in between. Germline V gives CDR1 SGHTA, CDR2 FQGNSA. The CDR3 has 12 residues.